The subject of this entry is one T cell receptor (beta chain). Participant ages covered about 18 to 89 years across 25 or so US areas. This entry is derived from a study of blood T cell repertoires in COVID-19. In the study overall: From the United States, Italy and Spain came samples of acute and convalescent COVID-19. From T cells, B-cell-depleted T cells, or PBMCs came the material, which was cDNA or gDNA.

Per the study methods: Scientists estimated how many nucleated cells there were by amplifying reference gene primers. Libraries were prepared by immunoSEQ multiplex PCR; TCRdb keeps only in-frame clonotypes and omits some of them. That table gives V, J and clone size, and the DNA gave D and trimming. Here the sample spans fewer than 400,000 clones, approximately 87% being singletons. The germline CDR1 and CDR2 sequences are MGHRA and YSYEKL. This CDR3 has 15 residues. With 0 bases removed from V and 3 bases from J, the gap between germline ends came to 9 bases. The sequencing input was PBMCs or T cells enriched from blood (not recorded which). The J gene is TRBJ2-1, the V gene TRBV4-1; possibly TRBD1 for D (5 bases). The source of this sequence is a woman in her forties or fifties who had recovered from COVID-19. The CDR3 DNA is TGCGCCAGCAGCCAAGATGTACAGGTCTACAATGAGCAGTTCTTC. It is translated as CASSQDVQVYNEQFF.